What follows is one T cell receptor (beta chain) and its context. The CDR3 runs 14 residues. Per germline, CDR1 MGHDK and CDR2 SYGVNS. Trimming left V 3 bases short and J 6 bases short, with 9 bases between. The data originate from a study of blood T cell repertoires in COVID-19. Study background: T cells, B-cell-depleted T cells, or PBMCs provided the cDNA or gDNA that served as material.

Assay: immunoSEQ multiplex PCR; the TCRdb copy retains only in-frame clones and omits some. The table has some 320,000 clones, nearly 90% seen once; the top ten hold around 10%. The chain uses TRBV25-1 and TRBJ1-6; tentative D call: TRBD1 (5 bases). The sample taken for sequencing was peripheral blood. This TCR derives from a woman younger than 45 with COVID-19, enrolled during active disease. DNA for the CDR3: TGTGCCAGCAGTGATCCCAGGGTTAATTCACCCCTCCACTTT. Translation: CASSDPRVNSPLHF.